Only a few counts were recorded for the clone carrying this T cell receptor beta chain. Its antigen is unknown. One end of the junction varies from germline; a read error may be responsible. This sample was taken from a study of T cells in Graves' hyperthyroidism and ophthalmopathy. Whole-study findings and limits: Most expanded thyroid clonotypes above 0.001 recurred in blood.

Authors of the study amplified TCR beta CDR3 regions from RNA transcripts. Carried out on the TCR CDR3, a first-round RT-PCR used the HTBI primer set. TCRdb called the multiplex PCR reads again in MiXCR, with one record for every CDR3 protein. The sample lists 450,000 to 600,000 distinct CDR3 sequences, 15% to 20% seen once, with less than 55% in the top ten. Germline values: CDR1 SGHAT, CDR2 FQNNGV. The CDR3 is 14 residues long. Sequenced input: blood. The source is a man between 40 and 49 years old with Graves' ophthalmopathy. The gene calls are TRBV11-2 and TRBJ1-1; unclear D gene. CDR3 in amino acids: CASTSRQWDTEALF. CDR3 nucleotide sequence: TGTGCCAGCACCTCCAGGCAATGGGATACTGAAGCTCTCTTT.